These T cell receptor beta chains were read from a single sample in a study of T cell responses to AZD1222 COVID-19 vaccine. TCRdb's table, derived via immunoSEQ multiplex PCR, lists solely in-frame clones and lacks some. The table records 150,000 to 200,000 clones, 80% to 90% of them present only once. The source material was peripheral blood, sampled on day 0 of AZD1222 vaccination. These receptors were obtained from an adult in good health. Each CDR3 is given with its conserved first and last residue. The order of the fields is CDR3 protein, CDR3 DNA, V gene, J gene, clone size, D gene. D genes are given only for firm matches. Rows may omit the clone size; those that give it use once, few, many or a size class.

cdr3_aa: CASSEEGIELAGSKNIQYF; cdr3_nt: TGTGCCAGCAGTGAAGAAGGGATTGAGCTAGCGGGATCCAAAAACATTCAGTACTTC; v_call: TRBV6-1; j_call: TRBJ2-4; clone_size: NA; d_call: TRBD2
cdr3_aa: CASSQGQTEDTQYF; cdr3_nt: TGCGCCAGCAGCCAAGGCCAGACGGAAGATACGCAGTATTTT; v_call: TRBV4-1; j_call: TRBJ2-3; clone_size: NA; d_call: NA
cdr3_aa: CASSYSDRNPGELFF; cdr3_nt: TGTGCCAGCAGTTACTCGGACCGCAACCCCGGGGAGCTGTTTTTT; v_call: TRBV6-6; j_call: TRBJ2-2; clone_size: NA; d_call: NA
cdr3_aa: CASSSGGASYNEQFF; cdr3_nt: TGCGCCAGCAGCAGCGGGGGGGCTTCCTACAATGAGCAGTTCTTC; v_call: TRBV4-1; j_call: TRBJ2-1; clone_size: NA; d_call: TRBD2
cdr3_aa: CASRRDLRQPQHF; cdr3_nt: TGTGCCAGCAGGAGAGATCTCCGGCAGCCCCAGCATTTT; v_call: TRBV6-5; j_call: TRBJ1-5; clone_size: NA; d_call: NA
cdr3_aa: CASSAGGGYTF; cdr3_nt: TGTGCCAGCAGCGCTGGGGGCGGCTACACCTTC; v_call: TRBV12-3/TRBV12-4; j_call: TRBJ1-2; clone_size: NA; d_call: NA
cdr3_aa: CASRDYTGELFF; cdr3_nt: TGTGCCAGCAGAGACTACACCGGGGAGCTGTTTTTT; v_call: TRBV6-6; j_call: TRBJ2-2; clone_size: NA; d_call: NA
cdr3_aa: CASSLDRADQPQHF; cdr3_nt: TGTGCCAGCAGTTTGGACAGGGCCGATCAGCCCCAGCATTTT; v_call: TRBV28; j_call: TRBJ1-5; clone_size: NA; d_call: TRBD1
cdr3_aa: CASSPGGLNSYNEQFF; cdr3_nt: TGTGCCAGCAGCCCCGGGGGACTCAACTCCTACAATGAGCAGTTCTTC; v_call: TRBV4-2; j_call: TRBJ2-1; clone_size: NA; d_call: NA
cdr3_aa: CASSYSKVLGGYTF; cdr3_nt: TGTGCCAGCAGTTACTCGAAGGTTCTCGGTGGCTACACCTTC; v_call: TRBV6-2/TRBV6-3; j_call: TRBJ1-2; clone_size: NA; d_call: NA
cdr3_aa: CASRDRGIRNTEAFF; cdr3_nt: TGTGCCAGCAGAGACAGGGGAATTAGAAACACTGAAGCTTTCTTT; v_call: TRBV7-8; j_call: TRBJ1-1; clone_size: NA; d_call: TRBD1
cdr3_aa: CATTQGTSTDTQYF; cdr3_nt: TGTGCCACCACACAGGGGACCTCCACAGATACGCAGTATTTT; v_call: TRBV24-1; j_call: TRBJ2-3; clone_size: NA; d_call: TRBD1
cdr3_aa: CASPPWPYNSPLHF; cdr3_nt: TGTGCCAGCCCCCCATGGCCCTATAATTCACCCCTCCACTTT; v_call: TRBV6-4; j_call: TRBJ1-6; clone_size: NA; d_call: NA
cdr3_aa: CASSPRPGQETQYF; cdr3_nt: TGTGCCAGCTCACCACGTCCAGGTCAAGAGACCCAGTACTTC; v_call: TRBV18; j_call: TRBJ2-5; clone_size: NA; d_call: NA
cdr3_aa: CASSLGTGTMSYEQYF; cdr3_nt: TGTGCCAGCAGCTTAGGGACAGGGACCATGTCCTACGAGCAGTACTTC; v_call: TRBV7-2; j_call: TRBJ2-7; clone_size: NA; d_call: TRBD1
cdr3_aa: CASGTVSGVLRGAFF; cdr3_nt: TGTGCCAGCGGTACGGTGAGCGGTGTCCTCCGGGGAGCTTTCTTT; v_call: TRBV6-5; j_call: TRBJ1-1; clone_size: NA; d_call: NA
cdr3_aa: CASSFADTYEQYF; cdr3_nt: TGTGCCAGCAGTTTTGCAGACACCTACGAGCAGTACTTC; v_call: TRBV28; j_call: TRBJ2-7; clone_size: NA; d_call: NA
cdr3_aa: CAWNKKGRAQPQHF; cdr3_nt: TGTGCCTGGAATAAAAAGGGGAGGGCCCAGCCCCAGCATTTT; v_call: TRBV30; j_call: TRBJ1-5; clone_size: once; d_call: NA
cdr3_aa: CASSFDTMGNSPLHF; cdr3_nt: TGTGCCAGCAGTTTTGACACGATGGGAAATTCACCCCTCCACTTT; v_call: TRBV27; j_call: TRBJ1-6; clone_size: NA; d_call: NA
cdr3_aa: CASSEFGENTEAFF; cdr3_nt: TGTGCCAGCAGTGAATTCGGGGAAAACACTGAAGCTTTCTTT; v_call: TRBV25-1; j_call: TRBJ1-1; clone_size: few; d_call: NA
cdr3_aa: CASSLGTGARYEQYF; cdr3_nt: TGTGCCAGCAGTTTGGGGACAGGGGCCCGCTACGAGCAGTACTTC; v_call: TRBV6-5; j_call: TRBJ2-7; clone_size: NA; d_call: TRBD1
cdr3_aa: CASSYDRNNQPQHF; cdr3_nt: TGTGCCAGCAGTTATGACAGAAACAATCAGCCCCAGCATTTT; v_call: TRBV7-2; j_call: TRBJ1-5; clone_size: NA; d_call: NA
cdr3_aa: CASSYYRDNYGYTF; cdr3_nt: TGTGCCAGCAGCTATTATCGGGATAACTATGGCTACACCTTC; v_call: TRBV5-4; j_call: TRBJ1-2; clone_size: few; d_call: NA
cdr3_aa: CAWIPPSRESSYNSPLHF; cdr3_nt: TGTGCCTGGATTCCCCCCTCCAGGGAGAGCTCCTATAATTCACCCCTCCACTTT; v_call: TRBV30; j_call: TRBJ1-6; clone_size: NA; d_call: NA
cdr3_aa: CASSLEAVLRGNTIYF; cdr3_nt: TGTGCCAGCAGCTTGGAGGCGGTCCTACGTGGAAACACCATATATTTT; v_call: TRBV5-8; j_call: TRBJ1-3; clone_size: NA; d_call: NA
cdr3_aa: CASTLVEGVTEAFF; cdr3_nt: TGTGCCAGCACCCTAGTAGAAGGGGTTACTGAAGCTTTCTTT; v_call: TRBV2; j_call: TRBJ1-1; clone_size: NA; d_call: NA
cdr3_aa: CAWSVGGTVNSPLHF; cdr3_nt: TGTGCCTGGAGTGTTGGCGGGACGGTGAATTCACCCCTCCACTTT; v_call: TRBV30; j_call: TRBJ1-6; clone_size: NA; d_call: NA
cdr3_aa: CASSYSLGDLTYEQYF; cdr3_nt: TGTGCCAGCAGTTACTCGTTGGGGGATCTAACCTACGAGCAGTACTTC; v_call: TRBV6-5; j_call: TRBJ2-7; clone_size: once; d_call: NA
cdr3_aa: CASSLSGNTGELFF; cdr3_nt: TGTGCCAGCAGCTTAAGCGGGAACACCGGGGAGCTGTTTTTT; v_call: TRBV11-3; j_call: TRBJ2-2; clone_size: many; d_call: NA
cdr3_aa: CASSLWAANTEAFF; cdr3_nt: TGTGCCAGCAGTTTATGGGCAGCCAACACTGAAGCTTTCTTT; v_call: TRBV28; j_call: TRBJ1-1; clone_size: NA; d_call: NA
cdr3_aa: CASSTTGTGNEKLFF; cdr3_nt: TGTGCCAGCAGCACAACCGGGACAGGGAATGAAAAACTGTTTTTT; v_call: TRBV7-9; j_call: TRBJ1-4; clone_size: NA; d_call: TRBD1
cdr3_aa: CASSQVLNPGTGELFF; cdr3_nt: TGTGCCAGCAGCCAAGTGCTAAACCCGGGCACCGGGGAGCTGTTTTTT; v_call: TRBV3-1/TRBV3-2; j_call: TRBJ2-2; clone_size: NA; d_call: NA
cdr3_aa: CASSPGGTQRGGYTF; cdr3_nt: TGCGCCAGCAGCCCGGGTGGGACCCAGCGAGGAGGCTACACCTTC; v_call: TRBV5-1; j_call: TRBJ1-2; clone_size: NA; d_call: NA
cdr3_aa: CASSSYPSGNSYEQYF; cdr3_nt: TGCGCCAGCAGCTCCTACCCTAGCGGGAACTCCTACGAGCAGTACTTC; v_call: TRBV4-3; j_call: TRBJ2-7; clone_size: NA; d_call: TRBD2
cdr3_aa: CASSTGQGDQPQHF; cdr3_nt: TGTGCCAGCAGTACTGGACAGGGCGATCAGCCCCAGCATTTT; v_call: TRBV28; j_call: TRBJ1-5; clone_size: NA; d_call: TRBD1
cdr3_aa: CASSVRTDNEQFF; cdr3_nt: TGCGCCAGCAGTGTCCGGACAGACAATGAGCAGTTCTTC; v_call: TRBV5-1; j_call: TRBJ2-1; clone_size: NA; d_call: NA
cdr3_aa: CASSPRAGTSGSGGELFF; cdr3_nt: TGTGCCAGCAGCCCGAGAGCCGGGACTAGCGGGAGTGGCGGGGAGCTGTTTTTT; v_call: TRBV7-2; j_call: TRBJ2-2; clone_size: NA; d_call: TRBD2
cdr3_aa: CASSRGSNNEKLFF; cdr3_nt: TGCGCCAGCAGCCGCGGGTCTAATAATGAAAAACTGTTTTTT; v_call: TRBV5-1; j_call: TRBJ1-4; clone_size: NA; d_call: NA
cdr3_aa: CASSFRDRHYGYTF; cdr3_nt: TGTGCCAGCAGCTTCCGGGACAGACACTATGGCTACACCTTC; v_call: TRBV5-8; j_call: TRBJ1-2; clone_size: NA; d_call: TRBD1
cdr3_aa: CASRGGGGNSPLHF; cdr3_nt: TGTGCCAGCAGGGGTGGGGGTGGTAATTCACCCCTCCACTTT; v_call: TRBV28; j_call: TRBJ1-6; clone_size: NA; d_call: NA
cdr3_aa: CASIAGQASGNTIYF; cdr3_nt: TGTGCCAGCATAGCCGGACAGGCCTCTGGAAACACCATATATTTT; v_call: TRBV28; j_call: TRBJ1-3; clone_size: NA; d_call: TRBD1
cdr3_aa: CASSVFDRIAGGKLFF; cdr3_nt: TGTGCCAGCAGTGTATTCGACAGGATCGCCGGGGGGAAACTGTTTTTT; v_call: TRBV6-1; j_call: TRBJ1-4; clone_size: NA; d_call: NA
cdr3_aa: CASSESDRLGGNTIYF; cdr3_nt: TGTGCCAGCAGTGAAAGCGACAGGTTAGGTGGAAACACCATATATTTT; v_call: TRBV6-1; j_call: TRBJ1-3; clone_size: NA; d_call: NA
cdr3_aa: CASKQGSVVQPQHF; cdr3_nt: TGTGCCAGCAAACAGGGTTCGGTCGTTCAGCCCCAGCATTTT; v_call: TRBV19; j_call: TRBJ1-5; clone_size: NA; d_call: NA
cdr3_aa: CASSPRGGSTDTQYF; cdr3_nt: TGTGCCAGCAGCCCCCGGGGCGGAAGCACAGATACGCAGTATTTT; v_call: TRBV6-5; j_call: TRBJ2-3; clone_size: NA; d_call: NA
cdr3_aa: CASTRPNANSPLHF; cdr3_nt: TGTGCCAGCACCCGCCCTAACGCTAATTCACCCCTCCACTTT; v_call: TRBV6-5; j_call: TRBJ1-6; clone_size: NA; d_call: NA
cdr3_aa: CASSTLHNYGYTF; cdr3_nt: TGTGCCAGCAGTACTCTCCATAACTATGGCTACACCTTC; v_call: TRBV12-3/TRBV12-4; j_call: TRBJ1-2; clone_size: NA; d_call: NA
cdr3_aa: CASSTGQGEDGYTF; cdr3_nt: TGTGCCAGCAGCACGGGACAGGGAGAGGATGGCTACACCTTC; v_call: TRBV21-1; j_call: TRBJ1-2; clone_size: NA; d_call: NA
cdr3_aa: CATSDLTAVYGYTF; cdr3_nt: TGTGCCACCAGTGATCTGACAGCTGTCTATGGCTACACCTTC; v_call: TRBV24-1; j_call: TRBJ1-2; clone_size: NA; d_call: NA
cdr3_aa: CASSYLNSPLHF; cdr3_nt: TGTGCCAGCAGTTATCTGAATTCACCCCTCCACTTT; v_call: TRBV6-5; j_call: TRBJ1-6; clone_size: NA; d_call: NA
cdr3_aa: CASSMTSGSQETQYF; cdr3_nt: TGCGCCAGCAGCATGACTAGCGGGAGCCAAGAGACCCAGTACTTC; v_call: TRBV5-1; j_call: TRBJ2-5; clone_size: NA; d_call: TRBD2
cdr3_aa: CASSKKGIGLAWAAGLYEQYF; cdr3_nt: TGTGCCAGCAGCAAAAAAGGTATTGGACTAGCCTGGGCCGCCGGACTCTACGAGCAGTACTTC; v_call: TRBV21-1; j_call: TRBJ2-7; clone_size: once; d_call: NA
cdr3_aa: CASTPFPSGGVKTQYF; cdr3_nt: TGTGCCAGCACGCCATTCCCTAGCGGGGGTGTGAAGACCCAGTACTTC; v_call: TRBV28; j_call: TRBJ2-5; clone_size: NA; d_call: TRBD2
cdr3_aa: CASSFTGSGDSPLHF; cdr3_nt: TGTGCCAGCAGTTTCACAGGGTCCGGGGATTCACCCCTCCACTTT; v_call: TRBV28; j_call: TRBJ1-6; clone_size: once; d_call: NA
cdr3_aa: CASSRLGTGLMGTQYF; cdr3_nt: TGTGCCAGCAGCCGCCTAGGGACAGGCCTGATGGGGACCCAGTACTTC; v_call: TRBV3-1/TRBV3-2; j_call: TRBJ2-5; clone_size: NA; d_call: TRBD1
cdr3_aa: CASSSQGGRDSPLHF; cdr3_nt: TGTGCCAGCAGTTCCCAGGGGGGAAGGGACTCACCCCTCCACTTT; v_call: TRBV6-5; j_call: TRBJ1-6; clone_size: NA; d_call: TRBD1